The rows below give T cell receptor beta chains drawn from one sample of a study of OX40 agonist ivuxolimab in advanced cancers. TCRdb keeps only in-frame clones here, not all; method: immunoSEQ multiplex PCR. The sample shows some 49,000 clones, 85% of them seen only once. This specimen consisted of CD4+ or CD8+ T cells sorted from blood, obtained in a trial of the OX40 agonist ivuxolimab. The origin of the receptors is an adult with an advanced solid tumor such as melanoma, head and neck, liver or kidney cancer. Each CDR3 is given without its conserved first and last residue. The D gene is left open where the match is weak. Part of the rows lack a size; the others show once, few, many or a class for expanded clones.

. . TRBJ1-1 TRBV9 ASSAEGGTEAF
few . TRBJ1-2 TRBV23-1 ASSQFKGTAGYT
once TRBD1 TRBJ2-7 TRBV5-1 ASSTSGTGPLVRLSYEQY
. . TRBJ2-7 TRBV28 ASSPSNIGQRTYEQY
once . TRBJ1-5 TRBV7-9 ASSHGGVNQPQH
. . TRBJ1-6 TRBV5-8 ASGRRPNSPLH
. . TRBJ1-2 TRBV9 ASSVDERDYNYGYT
. TRBD1 TRBJ2-7 TRBV6-1 ATQGQGVYYEQY
. . TRBJ2-7 TRBV12-5 ASAQAYEQY
. TRBD2 TRBJ2-5 TRBV28 ASSPRAGVRDQQY
. . TRBJ1-2 TRBV7-9 ASSPDSQGYT
. . TRBJ2-5 TRBV7-6 ASSQGTGPPRETQY
. . TRBJ2-1 TRBV19 ASSPSYNEQF
. . TRBJ2-2 TRBV9 ASKATTGELF
. . TRBJ2-5 TRBV27 ASSLGETQY
. TRBD1 TRBJ2-5 TRBV13 ASSPRQGARETQY
. . TRBJ2-3 TRBV27 ASSNSYTDTQY
. TRBD2 TRBJ2-6 TRBV4-2 ASSPGGVAVPGANVLT
once TRBD1 TRBJ2-3 TRBV5-6 ASSSGQGARGTDTQY
. . TRBJ1-3 TRBV13 ASSLGQLGGISGNTIY
. . TRBJ2-7 TRBV5-4 ASSSGRGAYEQY
once . TRBJ2-7 TRBV9 ASSPDRLSYEQY
. . TRBJ1-1 TRBV28 ASSLITSQGLNTEAF
. . TRBJ2-5 TRBV5-1 ASSLEGLQETQY
. . TRBJ1-1 TRBV28 ASSLEMNTEAF
. TRBD1 TRBJ1-6 TRBV6-5 ASSLGQGARLTLH
. . TRBJ1-5 TRBV28 ASWRGGLNQPQH
. . TRBJ2-1 TRBV6-5 ASSYSGGREQF
once . TRBJ2-2 TRBV10-3 AISEPANTGELF
. . TRBJ2-2 TRBV7-2 ASSLVTNTGELF
. . TRBJ1-1 TRBV9 ASSVGPGTEAF
once . TRBJ2-7 TRBV6-5 ASTPGGGNEQY
once . TRBJ1-4 TRBV28 ASIQASNEKLF
. . TRBJ1-2 TRBV6-6 ASTQPDQGPGGYT
. . TRBJ2-5 TRBV27 ASSLSGTQY
. TRBD2 TRBJ2-3 TRBV28 ASSLSASGGTFTDTQY
. TRBD1 TRBJ2-1 TRBV9 ASSSQTGYSYNEQF